The 7 T cell receptor beta chains below come from one sample, sequenced in a study of OX40 agonist ivuxolimab in advanced cancers. Libraries were prepared by immunoSEQ multiplex PCR; TCRdb keeps only in-frame clonotypes and omits some of them. The data show some 39,000 clones, with roughly 77% seen just once and about 2.5% held by the top ten. Source: CD4+ or CD8+ T cells sorted from blood, taken in a trial of the OX40 agonist ivuxolimab. The receptors derive from an adult with an advanced solid tumor such as melanoma, head and neck, liver or kidney cancer.

The rearrangement uses TRBV10-3 and TRBJ2-7, with a possible D match to TRBD1 (5 bases). The germline V gene has CDR1 ENHRY and CDR2 SYGVKD. The CDR3 contains 14 residues. The V and J ends lost 0 bases and 1 base respectively, with 7 bases between them. CDR3 sequence reads: CAISESQGSYEQYV. In nucleotides, the CDR3 is TGTGCCATCAGTGAGTCTCAGGGTTCCTACGAGCAGTACGTC.

Concerning this clone: A junction end diverges from the germline sequence, so it may reflect a read error. This chain joins TRBV29-1 and TRBJ2-3, with D possibly matching TRBD2 (6 bases). Germline CDR1 is SQVTM and CDR2 is ANQGSEA. The CDR3 is 13 amino acids. The CDR3 here is CSLEEGSTDTQYF. CDR3 coding DNA: TGCAGCCTTGAGGAGGGTAGCACAGATACGCAGTATTTT.

Points on this clone: Other DNA sequences in the sample encode the same CDR3. The chain carries TRBV29-1 and TRBJ1-2; TRBD1 agrees at 7 bases. This CDR3 has 11 amino acids. CDR1 and CDR2 (germline): SQVTM, ANQGSEA. With 7 bases clipped from V and 6 bases from J, the junction kept 5 bases outside the gene matches. CDR3 protein: CSAGDRDGYTF. As DNA, the CDR3 is TGCAGCGCCGGAGACAGGGATGGCTACACCTTC.

This chain uses TRBV7-9 with TRBJ1-5; D uncertain. The CDR3 covers 16 residues. The germline V gene has CDR1 SEHNR and CDR2 FQNEAQ (reference sequence). The V gene lost 5 bases and the J gene lost 5 bases, with 19 bases spanning the gap. CDR3 nucleotides: TGTGCCAGCAGCCCCCCTGGAGGGAGGGAGCATCAGCCCCAGCATTTT. Translation: CASSPPGGREHQPQHF.

By share, this clone counts as medium-sized (0.01 to 0.1%). The chain employs TRBV13 and TRBJ2-2; no clear D gene. V dropped 5 bases and J dropped 4 bases, with 14 bases sitting between them. CDR1 is PRHDT and CDR2 is FYEKMQ in the germline V gene (reference sequence). The CDR3 runs 15 residues. The CDR3 DNA reads TGTGCCAGCAGCCTATCACCAGTCGGCACCGGGGAGCTGTTTTTT. Translated: CASSLSPVGTGELFF.

This clone showed up just a few times. V usage is TRBV10-1 and J usage is TRBJ1-2, with TRBD1 as a possible D gene (6 bases). V was shortened by 3 bases and J by 8 bases, with 13 bases between the two germline ends. In germline, CDR1 is WNHNN, CDR2 SYGVQD (reference sequence). This CDR3 contains 13 residues. CDR3 in DNA: TGCGCCAGCAGTGACCCGGGACAAGAAGGCTACACCTTC. It codes for CASSDPGQEGYTF.

The chain carries TRBV2 and TRBJ2-7; D is unresolved. The germline V and J ends were trimmed by 8 bases and 4 bases, with 12 bases remaining between them. Germline CDR1 SNHLY, CDR2 FYNNEI. This CDR3 comprises 12 residues. CDR3 protein: CASHPASYEQYF. The CDR3, as DNA: TGTGCCAGCCACCCCGCCTCTTACGAGCAGTACTTC.